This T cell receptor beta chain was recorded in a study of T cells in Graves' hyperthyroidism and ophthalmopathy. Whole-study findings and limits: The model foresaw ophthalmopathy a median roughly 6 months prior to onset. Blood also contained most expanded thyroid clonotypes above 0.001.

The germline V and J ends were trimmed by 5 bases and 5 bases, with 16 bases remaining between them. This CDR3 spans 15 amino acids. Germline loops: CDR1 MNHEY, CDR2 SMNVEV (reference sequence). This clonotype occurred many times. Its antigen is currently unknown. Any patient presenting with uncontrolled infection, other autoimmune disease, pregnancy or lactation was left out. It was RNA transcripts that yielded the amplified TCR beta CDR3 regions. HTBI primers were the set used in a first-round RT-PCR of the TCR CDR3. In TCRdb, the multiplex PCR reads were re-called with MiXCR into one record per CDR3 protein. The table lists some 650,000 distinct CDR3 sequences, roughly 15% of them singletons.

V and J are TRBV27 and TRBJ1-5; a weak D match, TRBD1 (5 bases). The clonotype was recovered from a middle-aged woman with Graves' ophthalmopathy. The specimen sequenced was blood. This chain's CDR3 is CASSPRAGRHQPQHF. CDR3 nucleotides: TGTGCCAGCAGTCCCCGGGCAGGGAGGCATCAGCCCCAGCATTTT.